This T cell receptor (beta chain) was identified during a study of shared clonotypes between healthy human individuals (dated by TCRdb to 2020 to 2022). In the study overall: A couple of women and a few men aged 18 to 49 years were included in the cohort. To estimate repertoire size and how much clonotype sharing occurs between individuals, the study deeply sequenced the blood TCR repertoires of roughly 5 healthy adults. To increase sequencing depth and limit assay-specific biases, different laboratories used diverse techniques to prepare libraries and sequence TCR repertoires. Per donor, leukapheresis produced somewhere between about 0.85 and 9.5 billion PBMCs.

In regard to this clone: Its cognate antigen has yet to be identified. Per-base quality was not reported, and no clone a single base away is much larger than it.

Donors were healthy HIV-negative adults with no recently reported acute infections or vaccinations. Every donor was a Caucasian adult residing in Nashville, Tennessee, USA. In the unsorted samples, 87 million or so PBMCs were counted, and genomic DNA was extracted using the QIAamp DNA Blood Mini kit. Blood was obtained by leukapheresis, after which PBMCs were separated by Ficoll-Histopaque density gradient centrifugation and cryopreserved in liquid nitrogen vapor phase. Using the deep immunoSEQ assay, TCR CDR3 regions were amplified from genomic DNA by multiplex PCR. Extracted genomic DNA from each cell subset was distributed evenly across all wells of several immunoSEQ 96-well plates, and each plate was treated as a replicate. For unsorted PBMC, about 270 ng of genomic DNA, equivalent to approximately 30,000 T cell genomes, went into each replicate PCR. Ten immunoSEQ deep assay plates were used to sequence unsorted PBMC genomic DNA. The purified libraries were quantified using a Qubit 3.0 fluorometer, sized with a Bioanalyzer 2100, and then quantified again using the KAPA Library Quantification kit. Every immunoSEQ 96-well plate was sequenced on a separate single-read 150-cycle Illumina NextSeq 550 flow cell. Processing in the source paper ran as follows. The immunoSEQ output contained only junctional sequences without quality scores, so filtering could not match that applied to full-length reads. To assign V/J genes and CDR3, sequences were annotated against IMGT germline references using PyIR, a Python wrapper for IgBLAST v1.9. Any read was removed if the V/J assignment was weak (E-value above 1e-6), the CDR3 was missing, or the read contained stop codons, out-of-frame junctions, or ambiguous translated residues. V3J clonotypes were defined as sequences sharing the same inferred V gene, J gene, and CDR3 amino acid sequence. The percentage overlap between two repertoires was calculated by dividing the number of shared unique clonotypes by the size of the smaller repertoire. Richness of each repertoire was evaluated using RTK rarefaction, the Chao1 estimator, and Recon v2.1 estimates of unobserved clonotypes. TCRdb obtained this table from immuneACCESS and retained in-frame rearrangements with V and J assigned. These tables miss some clones; where compared with another copy, unresolved V genes account for less than half of the shortfall, and the remainder is unexplained. The DNA was the basis for D and trimming; V, J and clone size are from that table. This sample lists about 490,000 clones; around 80% were detected once. The ten largest make up 10% to 15% of the sample.

The full study reports these points: The small number of donors limited the genetic and exposure-history diversity represented. Pairwise subsampling indicated that sequencing depth was expected to affect the degree of clonotype sharing among donors. Only blood was sampled, and tissue TCR repertoires likely differ from those in blood.

At the junction V is shortened by 4 bases and J by 5 bases, with 21 bases in between. For CDR1 and CDR2, the germline V gene lists SGHRS and YFSETQ. The CDR3, cysteine through phenylalanine, is 16 amino acids long. Only the CDR3 region is kept as DNA, spanning 48 bases read in frame from base 1. The chain is made from TRBV5-1 and TRBJ1-2, with TRBD1 perhaps the D gene, on 6 matching bases. This clonotype originated in a woman between 40 and 55 years old in good health. Some clones in this sample may be carry-over from other donors' samples. The specimen sequenced was PBMCs. The base sequence is TGCGCCAGCAGCCCCAACCCCACAGGGCCCTTATATGGCTACACCTTC. The translation is CASSPNPTGPLYGYTF.